The present TCR beta chain was sequenced within a study of shared clonotypes between healthy human individuals. Findings and caveats of the study: What rarefaction showed was incomplete sorted-subset sequencing despite large depth.

In the original analysis: ImmunoSEQ supplied junction-only sequences lacking quality scores, so filtering was different. Generated by immunoSEQ multiplex PCR, the TCRdb table keeps only in-frame clones and is missing some. V, J and clone size are taken as reported in that table, and D and trimming were inferred from the DNA itself. The sample records millions of clones, 90% to 95% being singletons. Of note for this clone: Its antigen remains unidentified.

The specimen sequenced was naive CD4+ T cells sorted from blood. As to subset: CD45RA+ positively selected. This clonotype originated in a man younger than 35 in good health.

Here the CDR3 reads CASTNRVSNQPQHF. DNA of the CDR3: TGTGCCAGCACTAACAGGGTCAGCAATCAGCCCCAGCATTTT. V and J are TRBV6-6 and TRBJ1-5; D may be TRBD1 (6 bases). CDR1 and CDR2 (germline): MNHNY, SVGAGI (reference sequence). The V end lost 7 bases, the J end lost 1 base, and 11 bases lay between the germline ends. CDR3 length: 14 amino acids.